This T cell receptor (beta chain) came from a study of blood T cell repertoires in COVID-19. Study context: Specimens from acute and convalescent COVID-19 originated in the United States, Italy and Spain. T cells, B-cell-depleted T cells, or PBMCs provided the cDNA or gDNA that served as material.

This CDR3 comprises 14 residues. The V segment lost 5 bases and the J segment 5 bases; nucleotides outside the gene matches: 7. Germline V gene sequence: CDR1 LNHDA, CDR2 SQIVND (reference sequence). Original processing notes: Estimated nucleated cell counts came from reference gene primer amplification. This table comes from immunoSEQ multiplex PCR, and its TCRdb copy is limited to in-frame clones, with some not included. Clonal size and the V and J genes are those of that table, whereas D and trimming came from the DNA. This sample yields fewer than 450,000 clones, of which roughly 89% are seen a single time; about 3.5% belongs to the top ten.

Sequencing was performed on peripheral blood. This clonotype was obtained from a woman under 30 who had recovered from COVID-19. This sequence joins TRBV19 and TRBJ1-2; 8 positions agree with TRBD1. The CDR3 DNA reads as TGTGCCAGTAGTGGACAGGGAGTAGGTTATGGCTACACCTTC. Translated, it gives CASSGQGVGYGYTF.